The 8 T cell receptor beta chains below come from one sample, sequenced in a study of T cells in Graves' hyperthyroidism and ophthalmopathy (dated by TCRdb to between 2017 and 2020). Library preparation employed multiplex PCR. Instrument used: Illumina HiSeq 2000. The TCR beta CDR3 regions were amplified from the RNA transcripts. A first-round RT-PCR of the TCR CDR3 used the HTBI primer set with the Qiagen OneStep RT-PCR kit. TCRdb reprocessed the public reads (quality trimming at Q25 with fastp, clone calling with MiXCR) and kept in-frame beta chains. For every CDR3 protein sequence, its rows merge into one entry that carries the most common genes and DNA. This sample lists 450,000 to 650,000 distinct CDR3 sequences; 14% were detected once. Roughly 6.9% of the sample comes from the top ten. The sequencing sample was made of blood. These receptor sequences come from a young woman with Graves' ophthalmopathy.

There are many counts of this clonotype. The genes are TRBV20-1 and TRBJ1-6, with D perhaps matching TRBD1 (5 bases). This CDR3 region has 15 residues. CDR1 is DFQATT, CDR2 SNEGSKA, per germline (reference sequence). The V and J ends lost 4 bases and 7 bases respectively, with 17 bases between them. CDR3 sequence (DNA): TGCAGTGCTACTGCAACGGGGCAGATGAATTCACCCCTCCACTTT. It is translated as CSATATGQMNSPLHF.

This clonotype was seen many times. The chain recombines TRBV18 with TRBJ1-2; 7 positions match TRBD1. The ends lost 3 bases at V and 6 bases at J; junction bases unmatched: 4. CDR3 length: 13 residues. Germline CDR1 KGHSH, CDR2 LQKENI. The CDR3 DNA follows: TGTGCCAGCTCACCGGACAGGAGGAATGGCTACACCTTC. Protein product: CASSPDRRNGYTF.

About this clonotype itself: Its ends do not fully match the called genes, so a read error is possible. This CDR3 reads CTSSYPTTGYDYNSPLHF. Here the CDR3 DNA reads TGTACCAGCAGTTACCCAACTACAGGGTACGACTATAATTCACCCCTCCACTTT. The chain uses TRBV6-5 and TRBJ1-6; D is perhaps TRBD1 (6 bases). Germline lookup yields CDR1 MNHEY and CDR2 SVGAGI. The CDR3 is 18 amino acids.

This clonotype was picked up a small number of times. The chain is built from TRBV11-2 and TRBJ2-7; D is possibly TRBD2 (7 bases). CDR3 length equals 15 residues. Trimming took off 4 bases at V and 5 bases at J, with 18 bases between the two ends. Germline lookup yields CDR1 SGHAT and CDR2 FQNNGV. CDR3 bases: TGTGCCAGCAGCTCCTTGGGGGGGCGCAGGGACGAGCAGTACTTC. It specifies CASSSLGGRRDEQYF.

This clonotype has at least ten counts. This chain links TRBV2 with TRBJ2-5; TRBD2 matches 7 bases. V was pared by 0 bases and J by 1 base, with 2 bases of the junction left unmatched. CDR1 is SNHLY, CDR2 FYNNEI, per germline. The CDR3 loop spans 15 amino acids. The CDR3 bases are TGTGCCAGCAGTGAAGCGCCTAGCGGCCAAGAGACCCAGTACTTC. Protein product: CASSEAPSGQETQYF.

V and J are TRBV2 and TRBJ2-1; D gene ambiguous. The germline V and J ends were trimmed by 1 base and 9 bases, with 7 bases remaining between them. The CDR3 totals 12 residues. From germline, CDR1 is SNHLY and CDR2 FYNNEI. The CDR3 DNA reads as TGTGCCAGCAGTGAAGGGGGTGGTGAGCAGTTCTTC. It yields the protein CASSEGGGEQFF.

At least ten counts were recorded for this clonotype. The CDR3 bases are TGTGCCAGCAGTACCCAAGCTTTCTTT. This sequence encodes CASSTQAFF. V is TRBV12-3 or TRBV12-4 and J is TRBJ1-1, with D uncertain. The V and J ends lost 5 bases and 9 bases respectively, with 4 bases between them. This CDR3 has 9 amino acids.

J is TRBJ1-2 and V is TRBV6-4; no reliable D call. The length of the CDR3 is 15 residues. V gave up 3 bases and J gave up 8 bases, with 19 bases separating them. CDR1 and CDR2 (germline): MRHNA, SNTAGT. CDR3 coding DNA: TGTGCCAGCAGTGAGACCGGGCACAGAGGAGGGGGCTACACCTTC. This codes for CASSETGHRGGGYTF.